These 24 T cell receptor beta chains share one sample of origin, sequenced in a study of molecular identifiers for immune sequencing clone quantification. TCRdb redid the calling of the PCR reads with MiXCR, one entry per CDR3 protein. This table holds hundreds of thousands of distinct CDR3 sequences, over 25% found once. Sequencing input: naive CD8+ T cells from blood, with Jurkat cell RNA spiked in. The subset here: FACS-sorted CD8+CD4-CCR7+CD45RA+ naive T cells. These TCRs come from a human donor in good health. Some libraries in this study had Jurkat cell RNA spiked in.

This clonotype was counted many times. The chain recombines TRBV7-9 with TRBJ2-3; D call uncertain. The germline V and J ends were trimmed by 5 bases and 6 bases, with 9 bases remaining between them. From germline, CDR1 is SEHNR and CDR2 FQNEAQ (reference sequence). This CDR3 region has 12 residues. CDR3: CASSLLPDTQYF. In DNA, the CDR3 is TGTGCCAGCAGCCTACTTCCTGATACGCAGTATTTT.

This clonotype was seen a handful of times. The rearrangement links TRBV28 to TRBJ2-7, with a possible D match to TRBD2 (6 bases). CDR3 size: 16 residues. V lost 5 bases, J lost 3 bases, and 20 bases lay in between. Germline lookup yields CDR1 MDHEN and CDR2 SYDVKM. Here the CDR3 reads CASSRMGGVAVYEQYF. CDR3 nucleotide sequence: TGTGCCAGCAGTCGTATGGGGGGAGTTGCCGTCTACGAGCAGTACTTC.

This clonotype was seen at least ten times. The CDR3 protein is CASSLETQSGANVLTF. In DNA form, the CDR3 reads TGTGCCAGCAGCTTAGAGACACAGTCTGGGGCCAACGTCCTGACTTTC. The gene calls are TRBV7-9 and TRBJ2-6; the D is unclear. CDR1 and CDR2 (germline): SEHNR, FQNEAQ (reference sequence). This CDR3 has 16 amino acids. Trimming left V 1 base short and J 1 base short, with 8 bases between. Full variable domain (missing parts from reference TRBV7-9 and TRBJ2-6): DTGVSQNPRHKITKRGQNVTFRCDPISEHNRLYWYRQTLGQGPEFLTYFQNEAQLEKSRLLSDRFSAERPKGSFSTLEIQRTEQGDSAMYLCASSLETQSGANVLTFGAGSRLTVL.

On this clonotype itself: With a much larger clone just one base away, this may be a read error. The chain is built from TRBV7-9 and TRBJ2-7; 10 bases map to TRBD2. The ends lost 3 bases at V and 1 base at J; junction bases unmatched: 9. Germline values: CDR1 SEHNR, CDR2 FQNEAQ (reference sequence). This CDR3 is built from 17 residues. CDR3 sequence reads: CASSFALAGGPSYEQYF. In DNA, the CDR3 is TGTGCCAGCAGCTTTGCTTTAGCGGGGGGCCCTTCCTACGAGCAGTACTTC.

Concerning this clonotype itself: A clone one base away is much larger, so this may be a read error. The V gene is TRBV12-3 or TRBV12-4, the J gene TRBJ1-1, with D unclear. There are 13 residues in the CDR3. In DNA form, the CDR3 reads TGTGCCAGCAGTCCCCCGGTGGGCACTGAAGCTCTCTTT. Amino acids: CASSPPVGTEALF.

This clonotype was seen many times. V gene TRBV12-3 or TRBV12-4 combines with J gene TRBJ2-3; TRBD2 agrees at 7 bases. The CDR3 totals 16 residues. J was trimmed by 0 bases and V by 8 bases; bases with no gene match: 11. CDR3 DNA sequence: TGTGCCAGCCTACCGGGGGGTGTTAGTAGCACAGATACGCAGTATTTT. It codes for CASLPGGVSSTDTQYF.

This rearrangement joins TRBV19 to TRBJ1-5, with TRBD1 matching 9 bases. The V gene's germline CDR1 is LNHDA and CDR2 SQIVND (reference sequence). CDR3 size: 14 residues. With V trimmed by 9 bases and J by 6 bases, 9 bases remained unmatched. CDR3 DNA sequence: TGTGCCAGCTTTCCGGGACAGGGATTTCAGCCCCAGCATTTT. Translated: CASFPGQGFQPQHF. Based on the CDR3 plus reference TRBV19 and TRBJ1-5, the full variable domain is DGGITQSPKYLFRKEGQNVTLSCEQNLNHDAMYWYRQDPGQGLRLIYYSQIVNDFQKGDIAEGYSVSREKKESFPLTVTSAQKNPTAFYLCASFPGQGFQPQHFGDGTRLSIL.

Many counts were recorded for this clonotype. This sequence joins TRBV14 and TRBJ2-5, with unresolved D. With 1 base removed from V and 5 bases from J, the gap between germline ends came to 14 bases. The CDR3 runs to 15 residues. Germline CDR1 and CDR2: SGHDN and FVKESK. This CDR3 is CASSQGTLVGETQYF. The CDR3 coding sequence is TGTGCCAGCAGCCAAGGCACGCTCGTCGGGGAGACCCAGTACTTC. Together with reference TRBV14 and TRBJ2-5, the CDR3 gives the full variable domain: EAGVTQFPSHSVIEKGQTVTLRCDPISGHDNLYWYRRVMGKEIKFLLHFVKESKQDESGMPNNRFLAERTGGTYSTLKVQPAELEDSGVYFCASSQGTLVGETQYFGPGTRLLVL.

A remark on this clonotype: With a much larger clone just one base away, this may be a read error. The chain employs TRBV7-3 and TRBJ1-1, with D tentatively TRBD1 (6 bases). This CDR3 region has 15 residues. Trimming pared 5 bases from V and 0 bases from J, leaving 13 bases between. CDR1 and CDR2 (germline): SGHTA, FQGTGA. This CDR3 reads CASSPDTGMNTEAFF. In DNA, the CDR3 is TGTGCCAGCAGCCCGGACACAGGGATGAACACTGAAGCTTTCTTT. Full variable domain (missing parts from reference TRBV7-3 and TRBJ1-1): GAGVSQTPSNKVTEKGKYVELRCDPISGHTALYWYRQSLGQGPEFLIYFQGTGAADDSGLPNDRFFAVRPEGSVSTLKIQRTERGDSAVYLCASSPDTGMNTEAFFGQGTRLTVV.

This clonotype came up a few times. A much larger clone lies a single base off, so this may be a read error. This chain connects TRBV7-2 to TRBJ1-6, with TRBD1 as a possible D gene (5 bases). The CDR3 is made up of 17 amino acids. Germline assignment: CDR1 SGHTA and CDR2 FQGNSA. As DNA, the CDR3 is TGTGCCAGCAGCTTAGATCTTCGGGGGTTCCCCAATTCACCCCACCACTTT. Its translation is CASSLDLRGFPNSPHHF.

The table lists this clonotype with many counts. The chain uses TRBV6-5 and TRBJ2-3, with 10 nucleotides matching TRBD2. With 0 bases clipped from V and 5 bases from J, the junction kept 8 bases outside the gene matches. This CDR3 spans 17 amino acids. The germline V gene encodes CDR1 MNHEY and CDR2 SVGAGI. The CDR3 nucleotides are TGTGCCAGCAGTTACTCGTTATTCCTAGCGGGAGTAGATACGCAGTATTTT. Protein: CASSYSLFLAGVDTQYF.

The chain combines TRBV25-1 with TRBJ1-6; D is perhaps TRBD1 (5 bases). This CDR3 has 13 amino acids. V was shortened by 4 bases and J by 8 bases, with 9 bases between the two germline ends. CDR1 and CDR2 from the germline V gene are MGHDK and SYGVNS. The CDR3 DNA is TGTGCCAGCAGTGCTGGGGCCGATTCACCCCTCCACTTT. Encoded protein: CASSAGADSPLHF.

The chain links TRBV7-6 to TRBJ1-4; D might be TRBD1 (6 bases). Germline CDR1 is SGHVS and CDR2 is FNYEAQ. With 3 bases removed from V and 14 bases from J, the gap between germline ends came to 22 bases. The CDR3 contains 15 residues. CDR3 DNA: TGTGCCAGCAGCTTTACGGGGGGGAGGCCCCAGGGGCTGTTTTTT. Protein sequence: CASSFTGGRPQGLFF. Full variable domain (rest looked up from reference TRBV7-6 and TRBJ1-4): GAGVSQSPRYKVTKRGQDVALRCDPISGHVSLYWYRQALGQGPEFLTYFNYEAQQDKSGLPNDRFSAERPEGSISTLTIQRTEQRDSAMYRCASSFTGGRPQGLFFGSGTQLSVL.

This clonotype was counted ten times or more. The CDR3 DNA follows: TGTGCCAGCAGCTCTGCCGATAGCTCCTACAATGAGCAGTTCTTC. This translates into CASSSADSSYNEQFF. The chain links TRBV7-2 to TRBJ2-1; D call uncertain. Germline CDR1 reads SGHTA; CDR2 reads FQGNSA. Trimming removed 4 bases at V and 0 bases at J, with 10 bases between. This CDR3 contains 15 residues.

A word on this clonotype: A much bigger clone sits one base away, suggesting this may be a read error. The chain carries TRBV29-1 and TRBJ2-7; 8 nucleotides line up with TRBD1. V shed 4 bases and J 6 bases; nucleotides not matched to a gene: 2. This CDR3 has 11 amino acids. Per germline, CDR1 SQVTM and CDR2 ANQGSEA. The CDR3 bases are TGCAGCGTTGTAACAGGGGGCGAGCAGTACTTC. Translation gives CSVVTGGEQYF.

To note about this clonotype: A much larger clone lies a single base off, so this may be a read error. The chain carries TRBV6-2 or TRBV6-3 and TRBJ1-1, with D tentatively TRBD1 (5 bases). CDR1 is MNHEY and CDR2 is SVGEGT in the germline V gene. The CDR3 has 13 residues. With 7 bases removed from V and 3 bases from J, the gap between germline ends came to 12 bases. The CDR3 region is CASKRRGYTEAFF. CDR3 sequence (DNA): TGTGCCAGCAAACGACGGGGGTACACTGAAGCTTTCTTT.

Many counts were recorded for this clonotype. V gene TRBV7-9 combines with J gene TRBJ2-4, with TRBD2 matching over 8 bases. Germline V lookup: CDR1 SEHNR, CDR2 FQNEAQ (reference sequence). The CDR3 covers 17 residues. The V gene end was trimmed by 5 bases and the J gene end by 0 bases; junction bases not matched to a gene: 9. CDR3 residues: CASSPSSGGLAKNIQYF. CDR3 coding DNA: TGTGCCAGCAGCCCCTCGTCGGGGGGGTTAGCCAAAAACATTCAGTACTTC.

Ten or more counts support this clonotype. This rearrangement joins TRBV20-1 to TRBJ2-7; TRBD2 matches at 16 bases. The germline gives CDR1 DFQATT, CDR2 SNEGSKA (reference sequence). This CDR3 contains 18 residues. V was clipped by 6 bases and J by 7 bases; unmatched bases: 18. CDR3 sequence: CSAEQGQGLAGGPGEQYF. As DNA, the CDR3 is TGCAGTGCGGAACAGGGACAGGGACTAGCGGGAGGGCCGGGTGAGCAGTACTTC.

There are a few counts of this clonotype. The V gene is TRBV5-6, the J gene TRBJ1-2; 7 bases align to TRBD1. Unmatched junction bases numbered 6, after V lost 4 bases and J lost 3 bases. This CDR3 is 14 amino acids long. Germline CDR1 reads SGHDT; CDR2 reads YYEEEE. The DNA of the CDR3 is TGTGCCAGCAGCCCCGGACAGGTTCACTATGGCTACACCTTC. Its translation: CASSPGQVHYGYTF.

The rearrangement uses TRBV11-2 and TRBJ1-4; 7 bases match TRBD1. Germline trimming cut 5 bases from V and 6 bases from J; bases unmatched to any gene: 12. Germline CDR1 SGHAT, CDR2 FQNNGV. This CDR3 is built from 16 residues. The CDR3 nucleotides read TGTGCCAGCAGCGTAGGGAGGGGGCGCGGGTATGAAAAACTGTTTTTT. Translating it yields CASSVGRGRGYEKLFF.

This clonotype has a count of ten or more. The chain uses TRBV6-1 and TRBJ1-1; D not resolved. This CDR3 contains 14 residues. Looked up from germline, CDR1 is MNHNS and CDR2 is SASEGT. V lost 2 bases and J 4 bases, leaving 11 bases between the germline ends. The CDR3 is CASSESYGGTEAFF. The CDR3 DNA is TGTGCCAGCAGTGAATCGTACGGCGGCACTGAAGCTTTCTTT.

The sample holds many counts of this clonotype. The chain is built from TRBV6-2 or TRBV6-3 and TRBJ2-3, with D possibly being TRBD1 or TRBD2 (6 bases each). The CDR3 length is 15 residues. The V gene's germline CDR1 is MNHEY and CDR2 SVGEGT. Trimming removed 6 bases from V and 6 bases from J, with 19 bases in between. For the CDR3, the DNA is TGTGCCAGCAGCTACCCGGCGGAGGGGGTTGATACGCAGTATTTT. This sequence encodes CASSYPAEGVDTQYF.

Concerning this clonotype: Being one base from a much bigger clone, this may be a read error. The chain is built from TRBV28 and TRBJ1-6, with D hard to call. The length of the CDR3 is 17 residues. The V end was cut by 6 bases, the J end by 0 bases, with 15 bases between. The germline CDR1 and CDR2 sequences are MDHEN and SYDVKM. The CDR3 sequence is CASRTAETGSYNSPLHF. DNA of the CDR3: TGTGCCAGCAGAACAGCCGAGACGGGCTCCTATAATTCACCCCTCCACTTT.

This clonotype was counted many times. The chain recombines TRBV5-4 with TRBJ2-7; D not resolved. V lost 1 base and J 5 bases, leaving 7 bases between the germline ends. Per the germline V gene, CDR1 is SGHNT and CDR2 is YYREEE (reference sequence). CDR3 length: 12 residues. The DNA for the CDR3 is TGTGCCAGCAGCTTGTTCACAGACGAGCAGTACTTC. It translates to CASSLFTDEQYF.